These T cell receptor beta chains were read from a single sample in a study of cytomegalovirus exposure and HLA in healthy donors. Only in-frame clones appear in the TCRdb table, and some are missing; sequencing was by immunoSEQ multiplex PCR. The data show over 95,000 clones, 77% seen once. Specimen: PBMCs. The receptor source for this set is a man aged 40-50 years in good health and CMV-seropositive. Both conserved end residues are part of each CDR3. The D gene is left open where the match is weak. Expanded clones are given a class, and other clones once, few, many or no size at all.

>TRBJ1-1|TRBV7-2|-|-
TGTGCCAGCAGCCCCTCGACAGGACCGCAGACTGAAGCTTTCTTT
CASSPSTGPQTEAFF
>TRBJ1-1|TRBV2|-|-
TGTGCCAGCAGTGAAGACAGGGACCCTATGAACACTGAAGCTTTCTTT
CASSEDRDPMNTEAFF
>TRBJ2-3|TRBV5-5|TRBD2|-
TGTGCCAGCAGGCGGGACTATCTGCGGGGCACAGATACGCAGTATTTT
CASRRDYLRGTDTQYF
>TRBJ2-5|TRBV28|-|few
TGTGCCAGCCGACACGAAATCGGGGGACAAGAGACCCAGTACTTC
CASRHEIGGQETQYF
>TRBJ1-3|TRBV4-2|-|-
TGTGCCAGCAGCCCGACAGGAAGGGGAAACTTTGGAAACACCATATATTTT
CASSPTGRGNFGNTIYF
>TRBJ1-5|TRBV11-1|TRBD1|-
TGTGCCAGCAGCTCCGGGACAGGGGCTAATCAGCCCCAGCATTTT
CASSSGTGANQPQHF
>TRBJ1-3|TRBV19|TRBD1|few
TGTGCCAGTAGGACAGGGGGAGCTGGAAACACCATATATTTT
CASRTGGAGNTIYF
>TRBJ2-5|TRBV18|-|-
TGTGCCAGCTCAGGCGGGCTTCAAGAGACCCAGTACTTC
CASSGGLQETQYF
>TRBJ1-2|TRBV29-1|-|-
TGCAGCGTTGACGAGTTGAACTATGGCTACACCTTC
CSVDELNYGYTF
>TRBJ1-4|TRBV7-3|TRBD1|-
TGTGCCAGCAGCAAACAGGGGTGGGGTGAAAAACTGTTTTTT
CASSKQGWGEKLFF
>TRBJ1-5|TRBV6-5|-|once
TGTGCCAGCAGTTACGGAAGGGGAGGCCAGCCCCAGCATTTT
CASSYGRGGQPQHF
>TRBJ1-1|TRBV28|-|-
TGTGCCAGCAGTTTATCGACCCTGGGCCCTGAAGCTTTCTTT
CASSLSTLGPEAFF
>TRBJ2-2|TRBV10-1|-|-
TGCGCCAGCAGGACCCTGGCGGGACAGCACACCGGGGAGCTGTTTTTT
CASRTLAGQHTGELFF
>TRBJ1-3|TRBV9|TRBD1|few
TGTGCCAGCAGCCCCAATCGCCCGACAGGGGGACGAAACACCATATATTTT
CASSPNRPTGGRNTIYF
>TRBJ2-3|TRBV5-1|TRBD1|-
TGCGCCAGCAGCTCCGGGACAGGGCTAGATACGCAGTATTTT
CASSSGTGLDTQYF
>TRBJ2-5|TRBV7-6|TRBD1|-
TGTGCCAGCAGCCCACAGGGGCTCGGAGAGACCCAGTACTTC
CASSPQGLGETQYF
>TRBJ2-3|TRBV6-1|-|-
TGTGCCAGCAGTGAAGCTTGGGGGGACACAGATACGCAGTATTTT
CASSEAWGDTDTQYF
>TRBJ2-5|TRBV4-1|TRBD1|once
TGCGCCAGCAGCCGACTTCTCTCCGGACAGGGCCAAGGGACCCAGTACTTC
CASSRLLSGQGQGTQYF
>TRBJ1-2|TRBV7-9|TRBD1|-
TGTGCCAGCAGCAGTCATGACAGGGGGACCCACTATGGCTACACCTTC
CASSSHDRGTHYGYTF
>TRBJ1-1|TRBV19|-|-
TGTGCCAGTGAGTTGAACACTGAAGCTTTCTTT
CASELNTEAFF
>TRBJ1-1|TRBV7-9|-|-
TGTGCCAGCACCGCCGAGGACACTGAAGCTTTCTTT
CASTAEDTEAFF
>TRBJ1-6|TRBV28|-|-
TGTGCCAGCAGTTACCCCCCGACGGGGATTAATTCACCCCTCCACTTT
CASSYPPTGINSPLHF
>TRBJ1-1|TRBV7-3|-|-
TGTGCCAGCAGCCCCATCGCAGGGACTGAAGCTTTCTTT
CASSPIAGTEAFF
>TRBJ2-5|TRBV5-6|-|-
TGTGCCAGCAGCTTGGCCCCCCGCTCGGGGGAGCAGTACTTC
CASSLAPRSGEQYF
>TRBJ2-2|TRBV18|-|-
TGTGCCAGCTCACTGGCAGGTCGGATGGAGCTGTTTTTT
CASSLAGRMELFF
>TRBJ1-1|TRBV30|TRBD1|-
TGTGCCTGGAATCACAGGGGGCTCAACACTGAAGCTTTCTTT
CAWNHRGLNTEAFF
>TRBJ2-7|TRBV4-1|TRBD2|-
TGCGCCAGCAGCCAAGGGGTAGCGGGGGGGCTGATTGGGCAGTACTTC
CASSQGVAGGLIGQYF
>TRBJ1-4|TRBV7-9|-|-
TGTGCCAGCATGAGTAGTAATAATGAAAAACTGTTTTTT
CASMSSNNEKLFF
>TRBJ2-2|TRBV2|-|-
TGTGCCCACCGGGGTGACGGGAACACCGGGGAGCTGTTTTTT
CAHRGDGNTGELFF
>TRBJ2-7|TRBV4-1|TRBD1|once
TGCGCCAGCAGCCAAGCGCAGGGGGACTACGAGCAGTACTTC
CASSQAQGDYEQYF
>TRBJ2-5|TRBV11-2|-|-
TGTGCCAGCAGCCGGGATTCTGAGGAGACCCAGTACTTC
CASSRDSEETQYF
>TRBJ1-5|TRBV15|TRBD1|few
TGTGCCACCAGCAGCAATCCGGGACAGCTCGATCAGCCCCAGCATTTT
CATSSNPGQLDQPQHF
>TRBJ1-1|TRBV2|-|-
TGTGCCAGCAGTGAAGCGCCGACTCTTCACGGTGAAGCTTTCTTT
CASSEAPTLHGEAFF
>TRBJ2-7|TRBV6-1|-|many
TGTGCCAGCAGTGGGATACGGCAGGCTGTAGGATACGAGCAGTACTTC
CASSGIRQAVGYEQYF
>TRBJ2-7|TRBV4-1|-|-
TGCGCCAGCAGCCCATTCGGCGGGGACGGCGACGAGCAGTACTTC
CASSPFGGDGDEQYF
>TRBJ1-6|TRBV9|-|few
TGTGCCAGCAGCCCCGCGCCGAACCCATCCGGCTATAATTCACCCCTCCACTTT
CASSPAPNPSGYNSPLHF
>TRBJ2-2|TRBV11-2|-|-
TGTGCCAGCAGCTTAGTACGCGCCGTCTACGGGGAGCTGTTTTTT
CASSLVRAVYGELFF